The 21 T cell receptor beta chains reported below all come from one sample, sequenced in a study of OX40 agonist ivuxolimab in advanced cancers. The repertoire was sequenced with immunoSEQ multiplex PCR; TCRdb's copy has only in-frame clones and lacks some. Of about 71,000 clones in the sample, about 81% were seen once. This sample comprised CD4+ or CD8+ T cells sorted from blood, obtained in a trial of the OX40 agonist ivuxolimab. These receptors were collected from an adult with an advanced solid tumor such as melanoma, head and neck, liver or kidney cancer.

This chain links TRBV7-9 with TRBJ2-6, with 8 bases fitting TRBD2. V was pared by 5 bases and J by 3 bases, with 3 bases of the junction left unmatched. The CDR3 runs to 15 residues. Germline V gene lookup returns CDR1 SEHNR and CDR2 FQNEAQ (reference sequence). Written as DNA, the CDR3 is TGTGCCAGCAGCCGGACTAGCAGTGGGGCCAACGTCCTGACTTTC. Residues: CASSRTSSGANVLTF.

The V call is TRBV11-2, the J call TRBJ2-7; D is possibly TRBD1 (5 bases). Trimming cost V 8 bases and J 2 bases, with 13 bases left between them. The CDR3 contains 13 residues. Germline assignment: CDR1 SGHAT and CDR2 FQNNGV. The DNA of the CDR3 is TGTGCCAGCGTAGGGGTAAAGCCCTACGAGCAGTACTTC. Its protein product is CASVGVKPYEQYF.

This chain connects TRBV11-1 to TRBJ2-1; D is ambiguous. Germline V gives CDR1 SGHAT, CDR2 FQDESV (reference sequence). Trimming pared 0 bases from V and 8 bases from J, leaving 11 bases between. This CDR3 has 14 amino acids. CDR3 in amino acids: CASSLAIFADEQFF. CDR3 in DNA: TGTGCCAGCAGCTTAGCGATTTTCGCGGATGAGCAGTTCTTC.

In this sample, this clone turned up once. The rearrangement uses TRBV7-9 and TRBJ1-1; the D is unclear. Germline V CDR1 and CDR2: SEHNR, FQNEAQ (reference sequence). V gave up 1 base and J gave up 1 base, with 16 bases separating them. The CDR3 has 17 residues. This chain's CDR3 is CASSLGLYGPTNTEAFF. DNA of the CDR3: TGTGCCAGCAGCTTAGGGTTGTACGGACCGACGAACACTGAAGCTTTCTTT.

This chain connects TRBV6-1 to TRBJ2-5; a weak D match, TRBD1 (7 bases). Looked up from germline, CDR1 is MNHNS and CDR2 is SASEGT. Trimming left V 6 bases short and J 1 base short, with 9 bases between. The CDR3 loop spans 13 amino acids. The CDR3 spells CASREGAQETQYF. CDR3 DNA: TGTGCCAGCAGGGAGGGGGCCCAAGAGACCCAGTACTTC.

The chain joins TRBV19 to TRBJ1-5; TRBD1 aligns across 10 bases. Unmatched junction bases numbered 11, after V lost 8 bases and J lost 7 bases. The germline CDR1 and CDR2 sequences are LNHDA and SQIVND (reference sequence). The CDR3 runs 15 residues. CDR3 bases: TGTGCCAGTGGGGGGGACAGGGGTCTCGGGCAGCCCCAGCATTTT. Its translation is CASGGDRGLGQPQHF.

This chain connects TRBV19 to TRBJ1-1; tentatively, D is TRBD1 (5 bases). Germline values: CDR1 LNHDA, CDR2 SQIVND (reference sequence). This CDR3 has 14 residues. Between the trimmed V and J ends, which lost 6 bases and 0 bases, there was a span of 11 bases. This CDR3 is CASRIGGMNTEAFF. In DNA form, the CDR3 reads TGTGCCAGTAGGATTGGGGGAATGAACACTGAAGCTTTCTTT.

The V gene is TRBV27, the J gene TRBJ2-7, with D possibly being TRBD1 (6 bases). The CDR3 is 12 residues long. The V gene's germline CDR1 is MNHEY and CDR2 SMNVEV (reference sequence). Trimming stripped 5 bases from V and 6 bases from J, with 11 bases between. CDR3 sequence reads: CASSPQGGEQYF. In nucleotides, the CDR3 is TGTGCCAGCAGTCCACAGGGTGGCGAGCAGTACTTC.

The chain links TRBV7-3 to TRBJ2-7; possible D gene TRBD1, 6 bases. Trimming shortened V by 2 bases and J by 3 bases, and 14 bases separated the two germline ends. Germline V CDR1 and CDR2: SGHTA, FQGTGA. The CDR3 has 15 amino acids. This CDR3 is CASSLGTGKDYEQYF. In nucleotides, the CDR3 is TGTGCCAGCAGCTTAGGTACAGGGAAGGACTACGAGCAGTACTTC.

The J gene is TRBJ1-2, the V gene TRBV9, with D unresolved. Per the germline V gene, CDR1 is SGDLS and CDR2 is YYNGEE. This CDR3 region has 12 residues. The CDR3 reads CESFRSDYGYTF. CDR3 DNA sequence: TGTGAGTCTTTTAGGTCGGACTATGGCTACACCTTC.

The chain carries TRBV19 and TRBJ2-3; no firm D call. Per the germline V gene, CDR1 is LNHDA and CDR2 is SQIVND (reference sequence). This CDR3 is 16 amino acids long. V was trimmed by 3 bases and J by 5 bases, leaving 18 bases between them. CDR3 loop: CASSITRLSPRDTQYF. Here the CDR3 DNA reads TGTGCCAGTAGTATCACCCGCCTATCTCCTCGAGATACGCAGTATTTT.

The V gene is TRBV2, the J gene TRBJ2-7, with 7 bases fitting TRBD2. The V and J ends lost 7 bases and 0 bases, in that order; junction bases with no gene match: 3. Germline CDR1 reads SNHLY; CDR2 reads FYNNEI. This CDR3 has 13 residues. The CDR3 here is CASTGLSSYEQYF. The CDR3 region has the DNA TGTGCCAGCACGGGACTAAGCTCCTACGAGCAGTACTTC.

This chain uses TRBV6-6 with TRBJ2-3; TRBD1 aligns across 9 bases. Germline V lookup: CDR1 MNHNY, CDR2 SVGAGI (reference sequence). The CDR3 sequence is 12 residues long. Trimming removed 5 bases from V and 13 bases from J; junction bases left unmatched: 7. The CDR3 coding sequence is TGTGCCAGCAGTACCGGGGACAGGGTGGAGTATTTT. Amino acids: CASSTGDRVEYF.

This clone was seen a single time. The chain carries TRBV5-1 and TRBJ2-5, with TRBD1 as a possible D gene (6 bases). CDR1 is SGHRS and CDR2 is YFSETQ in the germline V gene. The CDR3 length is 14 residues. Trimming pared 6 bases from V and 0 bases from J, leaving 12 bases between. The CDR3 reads CASMTGTYQETQYF. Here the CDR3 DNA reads TGCGCCAGCATGACAGGAACGTACCAAGAGACCCAGTACTTC.

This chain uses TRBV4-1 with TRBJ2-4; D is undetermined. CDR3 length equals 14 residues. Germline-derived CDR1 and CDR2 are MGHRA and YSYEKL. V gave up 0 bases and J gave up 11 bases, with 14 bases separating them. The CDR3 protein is CASSQDLRGFLQYF. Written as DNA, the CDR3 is TGCGCCAGCAGCCAAGATTTACGTGGTTTCCTTCAGTACTTC.

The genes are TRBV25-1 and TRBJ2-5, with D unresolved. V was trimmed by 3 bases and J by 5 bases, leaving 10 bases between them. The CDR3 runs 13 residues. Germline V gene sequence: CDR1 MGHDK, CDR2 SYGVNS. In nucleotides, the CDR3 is TGTGCCAGCAGTGAGGCAGCGAGGGAGACCCAGTACTTC. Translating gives CASSEAARETQYF.

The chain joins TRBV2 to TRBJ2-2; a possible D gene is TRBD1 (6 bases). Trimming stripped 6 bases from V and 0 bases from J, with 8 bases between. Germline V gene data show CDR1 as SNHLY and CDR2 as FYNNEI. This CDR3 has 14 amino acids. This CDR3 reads CASSGQPNTGELFF. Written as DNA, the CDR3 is TGTGCCAGCAGCGGACAGCCGAACACCGGGGAGCTGTTTTTT.

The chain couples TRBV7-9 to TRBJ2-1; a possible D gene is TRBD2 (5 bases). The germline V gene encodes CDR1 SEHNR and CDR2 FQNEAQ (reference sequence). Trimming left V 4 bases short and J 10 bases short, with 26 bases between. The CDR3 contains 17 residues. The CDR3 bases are TGTGCCAGCAGCTCCCTTACTAGGCTAGCAGCCCGCCAGGAGCAGTTCTTC. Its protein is CASSSLTRLAARQEQFF.

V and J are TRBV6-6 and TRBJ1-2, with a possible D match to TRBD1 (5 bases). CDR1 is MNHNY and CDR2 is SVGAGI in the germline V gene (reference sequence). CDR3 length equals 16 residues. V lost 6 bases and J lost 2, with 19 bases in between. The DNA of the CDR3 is TGTGCCAGCAGACACGGGGCCGGAACGCTCAACTATGGCTACACCTTC. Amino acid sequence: CASRHGAGTLNYGYTF.

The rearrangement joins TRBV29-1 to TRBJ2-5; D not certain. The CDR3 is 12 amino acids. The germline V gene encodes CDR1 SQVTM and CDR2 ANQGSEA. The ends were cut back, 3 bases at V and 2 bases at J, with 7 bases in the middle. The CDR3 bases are TGCAGCGTTGAGCACTCACAAGAGACCCAGTACTTC. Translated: CSVEHSQETQYF.

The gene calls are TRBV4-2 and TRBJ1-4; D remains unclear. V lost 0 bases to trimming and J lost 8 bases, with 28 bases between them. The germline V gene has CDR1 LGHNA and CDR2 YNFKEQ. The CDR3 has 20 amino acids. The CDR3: CASSQDLPVSVVGGAEKLFF. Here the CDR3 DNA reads TGTGCCAGCAGCCAAGATCTCCCCGTTTCGGTGGTTGGAGGCGCGGAAAAACTGTTTTTT.